The present T cell receptor (beta chain) was sequenced within a study of blood T cell repertoires in COVID-19. The overall study: Sample material is recorded as cDNA or gDNA derived from T cells, B-cell-depleted T cells, or PBMCs.

The data were produced by immunoSEQ multiplex PCR, yet TCRdb's version contains in-frame clones alone and is incomplete. The sample lists 150,000 to 200,000 clones; more than 70% were seen once. The sample taken for sequencing was peripheral blood. This TCR came from a man aged 55 to 69 with acute or convalescent COVID-19.

CDR3 in amino acids: CASTGRAGYSNQPQHF. CDR3 coding DNA: TGTGCCAGCACCGGGCGAGCGGGTTATAGCAATCAGCCCCAGCATTTT. The genes are TRBV2 and TRBJ1-5; D ambiguous. V lost 7 bases, J lost 0 bases, and 16 bases lay in between. This CDR3 region has 16 residues. Germline V gene lookup returns CDR1 SNHLY and CDR2 FYNNEI.